A single TCR beta chain is shown here with its context. Its target is not known. In the PCR, 60 Vbeta and 13 Jbeta primers were used. Using immunoSEQ multiplex PCR, the repertoire was profiled, and TCRdb retains in-frame clones only, with some absent. In the table there are approximately 110,000 clones, less than 90% of which are singletons. The data were obtained in a study of cytomegalovirus exposure and HLA in healthy donors. For the study at large: HLA-typed donors were the source of around 87 million unique TCRs, which an early data release held. Assignment to the Caucasian-associated ancestry cluster applied to approximately 79% of the roughly 410 genotyped donors.

This CDR3 has 12 amino acids. V gave up 6 bases and J gave up 1 base, with 6 bases separating them. Germline V gene lookup returns CDR1 SNHLY and CDR2 FYNNEI. Study-wide findings and caveats: The majority of CMV-associated TCR beta chains were reported as apparently HLA-restricted in a later analysis. In a later analysis, TCR beta V- and J-gene trimming showed a link to a missense DCLRE1C variant.

Sample: PBMCs. The receptor was isolated from a man aged 45-60 years in good health and CMV-seronegative. The chain has TRBV2 and TRBJ1-1; D unclear. For the CDR3, the DNA is TGTGCCAGCAGCGGAGGGAACACTGAAGCTTTCTTT. This translates into CASSGGNTEAFF.